A selection of T cell receptor beta chains follows, all from one sample in a study of cytomegalovirus exposure and HLA in healthy donors. Only in-frame clones appear in the TCRdb table, and some are missing; sequencing was by immunoSEQ multiplex PCR. There are about 160,000 clones in the sample; roughly 80% occur only once, and about 1.9% lies in the top ten. Material: PBMCs. The receptors were sampled from a female donor in good health and CMV-seronegative. Each CDR3 is given with its conserved first and last residue. D genes are given only for firm matches. Clone size is stated in some rows and not others, as once, few, many or a class when expanded.

D gene	clone size	V gene	J gene	CDR3 DNA	CDR3 protein
.	.	TRBV5-6	TRBJ1-2	TGTGCCAGCAGCTTGGGGGCGGCAGGGGCCGAGAACTATGGCTACACCTTC	CASSLGAAGAENYGYTF
.	.	TRBV6-1	TRBJ1-1	TGTGCCAGCAGTGAAAGGGGCCGTCGAAGGTCTGAAGCTTTCTTT	CASSERGRRRSEAFF
.	.	TRBV19	TRBJ1-6	TGTGCCAGTAGTATCCGGGACAACTTACATAATTCACCCCTCCACTTT	CASSIRDNLHNSPLHF
TRBD1	.	TRBV23-1	TRBJ1-5	TGCGCCAGCAGTCTACGAAACCGGGACAGGGTGGATTGCAATCAGCCCCAGCATTTT	CASSLRNRDRVDCNQPQHF
TRBD2	.	TRBV5-5	TRBJ2-7	TGTGCCAGCAGCTTGGCTGGCGGGGGTACCTACGAGCAGTACTTC	CASSLAGGGTYEQYF
.	few	TRBV19	TRBJ1-3	TGTGCCAGTACCGGTTCTAAGGGAAACACCATATATTTT	CASTGSKGNTIYF
TRBD1	.	TRBV30	TRBJ1-1	TGTGCCTGGAGGGAACAGGGGTACACTGAAGCTTTCTTT	CAWREQGYTEAFF
.	.	TRBV5-1	TRBJ2-2	TGCGCCAGCAGTCCCGGGACAAACACCGGGGAGCTGTTTTTT	CASSPGTNTGELFF
.	few	TRBV11-2	TRBJ2-1	TGTGCCAGCAGCCGAGGGTCCTACAATGAGCAGTTCTTC	CASSRGSYNEQFF
.	.	TRBV2	TRBJ1-6	TGTGCCAGCATCGGAGAGGGCTATTCGGCCCTCCACTTT	CASIGEGYSALHF
.	.	TRBV19	TRBJ1-5	TGTGCCAGTAGTATCTCGTTTCAGCCCCAGCATTTT	CASSISFQPQHF
TRBD1	few	TRBV29-1	TRBJ2-7	TGCAGCGTTGAAGAGGCCCGGGACAGGGGGAACGAGCAGTACTTC	CSVEEARDRGNEQYF
TRBD2	once	TRBV5-1	TRBJ2-1	TGCGCCAGCTCCCCCGGGACTAGTAAATACAATGAGCAGTTCTTC	CASSPGTSKYNEQFF
.	few	TRBV18	TRBJ2-5	TGTGCCAGCTCACCACCGGGGGGAGAGACCCAGTACTTC	CASSPPGGETQYF
TRBD2	.	TRBV5-1	TRBJ2-1	TGCGCCAGCAGCCCTAATAGCGGGAGGGAGGACAATGAGCAGTTCTTC	CASSPNSGREDNEQFF
TRBD1	.	TRBV29-1	TRBJ2-1	TGCAGCTGGGGGACAGGCGTTTCCTACAATGAGCAGTTCTTC	CSWGTGVSYNEQFF
.	.	TRBV5-1	TRBJ2-2	TGCGCCAGCAGCCCCCTTTTCACCGGGGAGCTGTTTTTT	CASSPLFTGELFF
TRBD1	few	TRBV29-1	TRBJ1-4	TGCAGCGCCCGGGACAGTAATGAAAAACTGTTTTTT	CSARDSNEKLFF
TRBD1	.	TRBV30	TRBJ1-2	TGTGCCTGGACCTTGGGGACAGCAAGCGTCTATGGCTACACCTTC	CAWTLGTASVYGYTF
.	.	TRBV29-1	TRBJ2-5	TGCAGCGTTGAAGACCTATCCCTGCGGGAGACCCAGTACTTC	CSVEDLSLRETQYF
TRBD1	few	TRBV7-2	TRBJ2-2	TGTGCCAGCAGCTTATGGACAGGGGGCGCGGGCACCGGGGAGCTGTTTTTT	CASSLWTGGAGTGELFF
.	.	TRBV5-1	TRBJ1-1	TGCGCCAGCAGCTTGGGTCCCGGGGAGAACACTGAAGCTTTCTTT	CASSLGPGENTEAFF
.	few	TRBV4-1	TRBJ1-2	TGCGCCAGCAGCCAGCAGAGCCAGGGTTTCGGATATGGCTACACCTTC	CASSQQSQGFGYGYTF
.	.	TRBV5-1	TRBJ2-5	TGCGCCAGCAGCTTGGGACTGGGGGGCCAAGAGACCCAGTACTTC	CASSLGLGGQETQYF
.	.	TRBV6-1	TRBJ1-1	TGTGCCAGCAGTGAAGGACGGGGGACTGAAGCTTTCTTT	CASSEGRGTEAFF
.	.	TRBV2	TRBJ2-7	TGTGCCAGCGCTAAGCAGCGGCCCGCCTACGAGCAGTACTTC	CASAKQRPAYEQYF
.	.	TRBV4-2	TRBJ2-3	TGTGCCAGCAGCCAAGTATCCCCTAGAGGCACAGATACGCAGTATTTT	CASSQVSPRGTDTQYF